This TCR beta chain was found in a study of T-cell reconstitution after alpha-beta-depleted transplantation in children. This clonotype was seen more than once but under ten times. V lost 2 bases and J 1 base, leaving 8 bases between the germline ends. The germline gives CDR1 SGHVS, CDR2 FNYEAQ. The CDR3 runs to 15 residues. For TCRbeta, the library was prepared with unique molecular identifiers. MiXCR, run by TCRdb on the PCR reads, gives a single entry per CDR3 protein. In the table there are approximately 350,000 distinct CDR3 sequences, about a sixth of which are singletons. The TCR comes from a male patient aged 2-9 years who had a stem cell transplant for acute lymphoblastic leukemia, so the T cells may come from the graft donor. The source was PBMCs, mostly from graft donor cells, collected 360 days after TCRalphabeta/CD19-depleted stem cell transplant. The J gene is TRBJ2-2, the V gene TRBV7-6; D is uncertain. CDR3 nucleotide sequence: TGTGCCAGCAGCTTAATCAGTAGGAACACCGGGGAGCTGTTTTTT. Translation gives CASSLISRNTGELFF.